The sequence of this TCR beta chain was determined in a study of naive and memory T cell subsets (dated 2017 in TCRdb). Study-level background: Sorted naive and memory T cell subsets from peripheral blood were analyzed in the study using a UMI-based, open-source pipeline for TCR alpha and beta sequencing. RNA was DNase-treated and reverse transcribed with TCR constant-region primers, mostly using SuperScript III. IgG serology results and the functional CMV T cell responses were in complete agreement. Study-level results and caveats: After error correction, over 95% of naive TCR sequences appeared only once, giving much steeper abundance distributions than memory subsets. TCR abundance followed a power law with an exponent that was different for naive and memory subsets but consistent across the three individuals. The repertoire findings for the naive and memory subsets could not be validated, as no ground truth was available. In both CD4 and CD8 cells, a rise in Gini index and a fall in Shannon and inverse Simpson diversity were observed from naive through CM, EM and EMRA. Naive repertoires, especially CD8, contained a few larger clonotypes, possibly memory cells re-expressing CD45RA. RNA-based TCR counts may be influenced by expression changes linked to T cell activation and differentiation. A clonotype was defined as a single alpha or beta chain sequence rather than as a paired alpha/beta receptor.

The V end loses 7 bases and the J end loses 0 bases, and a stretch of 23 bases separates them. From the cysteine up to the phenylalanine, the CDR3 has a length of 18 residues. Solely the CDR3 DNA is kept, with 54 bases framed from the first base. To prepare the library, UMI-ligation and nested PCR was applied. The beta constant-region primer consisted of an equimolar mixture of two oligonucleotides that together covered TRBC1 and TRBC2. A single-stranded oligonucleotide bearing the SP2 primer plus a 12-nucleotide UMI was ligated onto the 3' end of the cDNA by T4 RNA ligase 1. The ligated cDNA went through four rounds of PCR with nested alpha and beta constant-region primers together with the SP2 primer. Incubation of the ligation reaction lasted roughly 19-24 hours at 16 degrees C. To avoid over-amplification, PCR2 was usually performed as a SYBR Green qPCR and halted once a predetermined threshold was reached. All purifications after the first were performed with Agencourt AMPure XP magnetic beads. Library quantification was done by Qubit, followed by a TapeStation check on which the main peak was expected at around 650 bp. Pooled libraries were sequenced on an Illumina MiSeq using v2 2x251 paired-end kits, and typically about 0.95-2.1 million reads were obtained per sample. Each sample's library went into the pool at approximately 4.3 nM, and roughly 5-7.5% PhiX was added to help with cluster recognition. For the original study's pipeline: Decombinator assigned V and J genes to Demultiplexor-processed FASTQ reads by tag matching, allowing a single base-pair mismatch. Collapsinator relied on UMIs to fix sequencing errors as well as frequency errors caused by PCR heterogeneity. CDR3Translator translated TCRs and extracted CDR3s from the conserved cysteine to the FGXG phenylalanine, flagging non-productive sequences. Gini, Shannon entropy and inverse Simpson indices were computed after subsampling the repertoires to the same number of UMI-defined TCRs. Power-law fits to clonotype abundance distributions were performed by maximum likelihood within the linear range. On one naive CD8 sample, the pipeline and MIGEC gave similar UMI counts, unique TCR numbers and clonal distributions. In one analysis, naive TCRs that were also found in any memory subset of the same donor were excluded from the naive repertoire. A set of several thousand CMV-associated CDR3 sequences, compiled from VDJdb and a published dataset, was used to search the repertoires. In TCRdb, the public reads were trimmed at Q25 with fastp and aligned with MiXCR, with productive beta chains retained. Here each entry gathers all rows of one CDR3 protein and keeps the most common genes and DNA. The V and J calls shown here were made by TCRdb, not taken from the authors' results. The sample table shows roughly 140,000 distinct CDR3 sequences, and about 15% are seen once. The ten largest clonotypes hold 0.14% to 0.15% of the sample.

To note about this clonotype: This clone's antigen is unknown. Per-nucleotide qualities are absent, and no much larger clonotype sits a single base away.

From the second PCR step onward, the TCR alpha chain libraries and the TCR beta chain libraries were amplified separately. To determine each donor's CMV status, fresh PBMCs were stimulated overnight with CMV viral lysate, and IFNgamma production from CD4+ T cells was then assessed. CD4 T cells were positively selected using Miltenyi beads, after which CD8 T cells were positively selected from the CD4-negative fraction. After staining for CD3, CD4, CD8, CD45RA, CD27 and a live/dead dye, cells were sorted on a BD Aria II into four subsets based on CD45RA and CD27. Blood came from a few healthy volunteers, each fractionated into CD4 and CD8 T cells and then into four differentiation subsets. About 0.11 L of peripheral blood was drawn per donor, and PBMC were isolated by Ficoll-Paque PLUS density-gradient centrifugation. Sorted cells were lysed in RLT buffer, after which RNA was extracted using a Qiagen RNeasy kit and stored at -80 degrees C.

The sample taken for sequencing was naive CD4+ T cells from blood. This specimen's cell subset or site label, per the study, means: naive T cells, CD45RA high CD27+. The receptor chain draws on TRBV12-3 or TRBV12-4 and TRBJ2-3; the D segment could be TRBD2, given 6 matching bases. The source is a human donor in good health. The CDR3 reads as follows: CASKLVVERVTSTDTQYF. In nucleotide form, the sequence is TGTGCCAGCAAATTAGTAGTGGAGCGGGTGACTAGCACAGATACGCAGTATTTT.